The clone carrying this T cell receptor beta chain was seen only once. Survey-level immunoSEQ sequencing profiled the TCR beta repertoire. Here immunoSEQ multiplex PCR was the method, and the copy in TCRdb shows in-frame clones only, minus some. The sample has tens of thousands of clones; over 90% are singletons. The CDR3 sequence is 14 residues long. Trimming at V came to 6 bases and at J to 8 bases, leaving 8 bases not matched to a gene. The germline V gene has CDR1 MNHEY and CDR2 SVGAGI. The rearrangement links TRBV6-5 to TRBJ2-1, with TRBD1 matching over 9 bases. The receptor was derived from a man aged 35-49 years with rheumatoid arthritis. Material for sequencing was PBMCs. This chain's CDR3 is CASSIRDRVDEQFF. The CDR3, as DNA: TGTGCCAGCAGCATCCGGGACAGGGTGGATGAGCAGTTCTTC.